Following are 13 T cell receptor beta chains from one sample sequenced in a study of T cells in narcolepsy. TCRdb's table, derived via immunoSEQ multiplex PCR, lists solely in-frame clones and lacks some. The repertoire holds 25,000 to 30,000 clones, with approximately 89% as singletons. The material sequenced was memory (CD45RA-) CD4+ T cells from blood. The receptors were gathered from a human donor in good health.

The rearrangement links TRBV6-5 to TRBJ2-7, with 8 bases aligning to TRBD1. This CDR3 spans 15 amino acids. The V gene end was trimmed by 4 bases and the J gene end by 0 bases; junction bases not matched to a gene: 5. Germline CDR1 is MNHEY and CDR2 is SVGAGI. CDR3 DNA: TGTGCCAGCAGTTTCTTTGGGACAGGCTCCTACGAGCAGTACTTC. This translates into CASSFFGTGSYEQYF.

This clone has more than one count but fewer than ten. This sequence joins TRBV6-5 and TRBJ2-7, with D tentatively TRBD2 (5 bases). V was pared by 5 bases and J by 0 bases, with 14 bases between. Germline values: CDR1 MNHEY, CDR2 SVGAGI. This CDR3 region has 15 residues. The CDR3 DNA is TGTGCCAGCAGTGCGATTCGGGGTAGCTCCTACGAGCAGTACTTC. Its translation is CASSAIRGSSYEQYF.

The chain couples TRBV27 to TRBJ2-2; D is possibly TRBD1 (5 bases). This CDR3 comprises 15 residues. CDR1 is MNHEY, CDR2 SMNVEV, per germline (reference sequence). Trimming left V 3 bases short and J 0 bases short, with 8 bases between. The CDR3 is CASSLWGANTGELFF. The CDR3 DNA sequence: TGTGCCAGCAGTTTGTGGGGCGCGAACACCGGGGAGCTGTTTTTT.

This clone appeared once. The CDR3 DNA sequence: TGCAGCGTTGGACACGGCAGCGAGCAGTACTTC. It translates to CSVGHGSEQYF. This rearrangement joins TRBV29-1 to TRBJ2-7; D unclear. Germline CDR1 SQVTM, CDR2 ANQGSEA. The CDR3 runs to 11 residues. V was shortened by 4 bases and J by 6 bases, with 10 bases between the two germline ends.

The CDR3 coding sequence is TGCGCCAGCAGCCGTCGGACAGGGTTGGATTCACCCCTCCACTTT. Its translation: CASSRRTGLDSPLHF. The chain uses TRBV10-2 and TRBJ1-6; the match to TRBD1 covers 8 bases. V was clipped by 6 bases and J by 8 bases; unmatched bases: 9. Germline lookup yields CDR1 WSHSY and CDR2 SAAADI. The CDR3 has 15 amino acids.

V is TRBV5-1 and J is TRBJ1-1; D remains unclear. The V gene's germline CDR1 is SGHRS and CDR2 YFSETQ. The CDR3 spans 13 residues. V dropped 3 bases and J dropped 10 bases, with 16 bases sitting between them. The CDR3 nucleotides are TGCGCCAGCAGCTCAACGACGGACGGAAGAGCTTTCTTT. Protein product: CASSSTTDGRAFF.

The chain uses TRBV15 and TRBJ2-3, with D perhaps given as TRBD1 or TRBD2 (5 bases each). Germline CDR1 reads LNHNV; CDR2 reads YYDKDF (reference sequence). This CDR3 is built from 15 residues. Trimming removed 5 bases from V and 0 bases from J, with 12 bases in between. The CDR3 DNA is TGTGCCACCAGCCGACGTCGGGGCAGCACAGATACGCAGTATTTT. Protein: CATSRRRGSTDTQYF.

V gene TRBV28 combines with J gene TRBJ1-4; D gene ambiguous. Trimming left V 2 bases short and J 5 bases short, with 9 bases between. Germline CDR1 and CDR2: MDHEN and SYDVKM. The CDR3 runs 14 residues. The CDR3 coding sequence is TGTGCCAGCAGTTTAATGGGTTCCAATGAAAAACTGTTTTTT. This translates into CASSLMGSNEKLFF.

This chain connects TRBV19 to TRBJ2-3; TRBD1 aligns across 7 bases. Germline V gene data show CDR1 as LNHDA and CDR2 as SQIVND (reference sequence). The trim removed 2 bases at V and 2 bases at J, leaving 1 base unmatched. The CDR3 extends over 14 amino acids. CDR3 loop: CASSIQGVTDTQYF. The CDR3 bases are TGTGCCAGTAGTATACAGGGGGTCACAGATACGCAGTATTTT.

A word on this clone: Because the CDR3's place on the DNA is in doubt, the DNA is left out and the CDR3 is given as listed by TCRdb. The V and J genes are TRBV7-8 and TRBJ2-2; TRBD2, the table's D call, was not compared with the DNA. CDR1 is SGHVS and CDR2 is FQNEAQ in the germline V gene. The CDR3 extends over 19 residues, inclusive of both ends. CDR3 residues: CASSWAAGTSGTSGRELFF.

The chain carries TRBV25-1 and TRBJ2-1, with a weak D call TRBD1 (6 bases). The germline V gene has CDR1 MGHDK and CDR2 SYGVNS. The CDR3 totals 16 residues. Between the trimmed V and J ends, which lost 5 bases and 4 bases, there was a span of 18 bases. CDR3 sequence: CASSSTGPVRYNEQFF. The CDR3 DNA reads as TGTGCCAGCAGTTCGACAGGCCCAGTTAGATACAATGAGCAGTTCTTC.

The chain is built from TRBV5-1 and TRBJ2-7; D may correspond to TRBD1 or TRBD2 (5 bases each). The germline V gene encodes CDR1 SGHRS and CDR2 YFSETQ. The CDR3 covers 14 residues. Trimming pared 0 bases from V and 6 bases from J, leaving 13 bases between. The CDR3 sequence: CASSLVSGRSEQYF. CDR3 coding DNA: TGCGCCAGCAGCTTGGTGTCAGGGAGATCCGAGCAGTACTTC.

This clone was picked up a small number of times. J is TRBJ2-5 and V is TRBV5-1, with 13 bases that match TRBD2. Germline assignment: CDR1 SGHRS and CDR2 YFSETQ. Trimming took 0 bases from V and 5 from J; bases not matched to a gene: 7. This CDR3 is built from 17 residues. The DNA of the CDR3 is TGCGCCAGCAGCTTGGAAGGGACTAGCGGGATATTGGAGACCCAGTACTTC. This gives the protein CASSLEGTSGILETQYF.